This is a list of T cell receptor beta chains from one sample in a study of sequential checkpoint blockade in melanoma. The repertoire was sequenced with immunoSEQ multiplex PCR; TCRdb's copy has only in-frame clones and lacks some. The sample contains 15,000 to 20,000 clones, roughly three quarters of which appear only once. The sequenced sample was CD8+ T cells sorted from blood (inferred from file names), obtained from a patient given nivolumab and ipilimumab in sequence. Source of these receptors: a human donor with melanoma. CDR3s include the opening cysteine and the closing phenylalanine or tryptophan.

V gene	J gene	CDR3 protein
TRBV18	TRBJ1-4	CASSPPRESEKLFF
TRBV7-6	TRBJ2-7	CASSLVTGSSYEQYF
TRBV25-1	TRBJ2-7	CASSLYEQYF
TRBV5-4	TRBJ1-1	CASSPWEAGIRNTEAFF
TRBV12-1	TRBJ2-6	CASSGDRKGASGANVLTF
TRBV11-3	TRBJ2-7	CASSLRDSQEQYF
TRBV2	TRBJ1-5	CASSQTGAWHQPQHF
TRBV7-8	TRBJ1-4	CASSLTGAREKLFF
TRBV6-5	TRBJ2-2	CASSYSPGQGSGELFF
TRBV7-2	TRBJ1-5	CASSHRGPNQPQHF
TRBV10-3	TRBJ2-1	CAISEVGQNNEQFF